The entry below gives a single TCR beta chain sequence along with its context. Trimming cost V 3 bases and J 10 bases; bases outside gene matches: 7. Germline loops: CDR1 MDHEN, CDR2 SYDVKM. This CDR3 comprises 13 residues. The data are from a study of shared clonotypes between healthy human individuals. Overall study context: Plates per donor: three CD4 naive, three CD4 memory, two CD8 naive, one CD8 memory.

TCRdb's table, derived via immunoSEQ multiplex PCR, lists solely in-frame clones and lacks some. The table lists approximately 1.4 million clones, 95% to 99% of them singletons. Sequenced: naive CD4+ T cells sorted from blood. The sample's subset: CD45RA+ positively selected. The rearrangement uses TRBV28 and TRBJ1-1; 8 bases agree with TRBD1. The clonotype originates from a man aged 30 to 45 in good health. This CDR3 reads CASSFPRTGRAFF. DNA of the CDR3: TGTGCCAGCAGTTTTCCCCGGACAGGGAGAGCTTTCTTT.